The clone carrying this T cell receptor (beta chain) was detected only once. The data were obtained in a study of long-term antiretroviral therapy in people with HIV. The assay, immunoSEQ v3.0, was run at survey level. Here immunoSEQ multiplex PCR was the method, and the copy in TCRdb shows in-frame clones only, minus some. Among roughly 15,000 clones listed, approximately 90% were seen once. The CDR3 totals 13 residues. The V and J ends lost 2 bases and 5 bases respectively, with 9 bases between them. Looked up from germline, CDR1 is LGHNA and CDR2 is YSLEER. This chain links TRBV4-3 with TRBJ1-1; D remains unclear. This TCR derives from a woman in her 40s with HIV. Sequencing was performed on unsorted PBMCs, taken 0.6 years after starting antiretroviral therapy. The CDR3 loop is CASSQQEGTEAFF. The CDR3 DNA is TGCGCCAGCAGCCAACAGGAGGGAACTGAAGCTTTCTTT.